This entry features one T cell receptor beta chain sequence. CDR1 is MGHRA and CDR2 is YSYEKL in the germline V gene. Losses at the gene ends were 2 bases for V and 0 bases for J; bases not matched to a gene: 8. The CDR3 contains 18 residues. This sample is part of a study of T cell changes during pregnancy in multiple sclerosis. Data came from immunoSEQ multiplex PCR; TCRdb stores just in-frame clones and leaves some out. The sample includes tens of thousands of clones, approximately 91% of them seen just once. The receptor was isolated from a female donor with multiple sclerosis, enrolled in a pregnancy study. The rearrangement links TRBV4-1 to TRBJ1-5; 9 positions agree with TRBD1. Sequencing used peripheral blood, obtained in the third trimester of pregnancy. The DNA for the CDR3 is TGCGCCAGCAGCCAATCGAGTGGGACAGGGTTTAGCAATCAGCCCCAGCATTTT. Encoded protein: CASSQSSGTGFSNQPQHF.